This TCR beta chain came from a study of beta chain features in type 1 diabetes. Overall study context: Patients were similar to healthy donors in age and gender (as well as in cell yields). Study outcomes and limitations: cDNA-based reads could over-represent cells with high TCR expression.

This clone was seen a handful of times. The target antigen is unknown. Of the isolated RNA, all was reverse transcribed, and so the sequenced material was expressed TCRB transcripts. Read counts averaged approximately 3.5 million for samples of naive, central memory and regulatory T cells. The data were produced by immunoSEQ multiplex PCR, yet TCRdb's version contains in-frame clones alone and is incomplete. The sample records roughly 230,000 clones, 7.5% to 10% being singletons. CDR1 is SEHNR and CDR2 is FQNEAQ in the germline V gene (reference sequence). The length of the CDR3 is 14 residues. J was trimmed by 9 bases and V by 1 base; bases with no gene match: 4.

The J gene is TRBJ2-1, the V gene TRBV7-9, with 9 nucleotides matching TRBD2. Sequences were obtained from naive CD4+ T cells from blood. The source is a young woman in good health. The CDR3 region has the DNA TGTGCCAGCAGCTTAGGCGTAGCGGGAGCTGAGCAGTTCTTC. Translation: CASSLGVAGAEQFF. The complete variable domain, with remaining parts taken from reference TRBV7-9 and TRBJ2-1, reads DTGVSQNPRHKITKRGQNVTFRCDPISEHNRLYWYRQTLGQGPEFLTYFQNEAQLEKSRLLSDRFSAERPKGSFSTLEIQRTEQGDSAMYLCASSLGVAGAEQFFGPGTRLTVL.